The clone carrying this T cell receptor beta chain was counted between two and nine times. Its antigen is not known. The data derive from a study of cytomegalovirus exposure and HLA in healthy donors. The PCR had 60 Vbeta and 13 Jbeta primers. The table came from immunoSEQ multiplex PCR; TCRdb's copy has only in-frame clones and leaves some out. The table lists approximately 100,000 clones, around 72% of them singletons. Regarding the study as a whole: Prior analysis indicated that the majority of TCR beta V segments exhibited productivity approximately 87% or approximately 30% of the time. There were reportedly fewer N-insertions in an Asian-associated ancestry cluster than the roughly 670-donor mean, in a later analysis.

Source material: PBMCs. The sequence derives from a male donor in good health and CMV-seropositive.

The DNA for the CDR3 is TGTGCCAGCAGTGAACGTACAGGGGGTTTATATCGTGAAAAACTGTTTTTT. Translation: CASSERTGGLYREKLFF. This chain joins TRBV6-1 and TRBJ1-4, with 8 bases matching TRBD1. CDR1 is MNHNS, CDR2 SASEGT, per germline. This CDR3 is built from 17 residues. Trimming took 2 bases from V and 7 from J; bases not matched to a gene: 12.